These 5 T cell receptor beta chains originate from one sample sequenced in a study of blood T cell repertoires in COVID-19. TCRdb's copy holds only in-frame clones and misses some; the assay was immunoSEQ multiplex PCR. The sample consists of approximately 300,000 clones, approximately 88% of them appearing once. The sample was peripheral blood. The receptors come from a man aged 18 to 30 who had recovered from COVID-19.

The rearrangement links TRBV5-1 to TRBJ2-2; 8 positions match TRBD2. The trim removed 0 bases at V and 5 bases at J, leaving 3 bases unmatched. The CDR3 spans 15 residues. Germline loops: CDR1 SGHRS, CDR2 YFSETQ. DNA for the CDR3: TGCGCCAGCAGCTTGGAACTAGCGGCTACCGGGGAGCTGTTTTTT. Its translation: CASSLELAATGELFF.

V gene TRBV27 combines with J gene TRBJ1-6; possible D gene TRBD1, 6 bases. CDR1 is MNHEY and CDR2 is SMNVEV in the germline V gene (reference sequence). The length of the CDR3 is 14 residues. V shed 6 bases and J shed 7 bases, with 13 bases lying between them. This CDR3 reads CASRAGQLNSPLHF. CDR3 sequence (DNA): TGTGCCAGCAGGGCCGGACAGTTAAATTCACCCCTCCACTTT.

The sample holds one count of this clone. The chain employs TRBV6-5 and TRBJ1-2, with D perhaps TRBD1 (5 bases). CDR1 and CDR2 (germline): MNHEY, SVGAGI. V gave up 4 bases and J gave up 4 bases, with 13 bases separating them. The CDR3 has 14 residues. This chain's CDR3 is CASSSQGYGYGYTF. Here the CDR3 DNA reads TGTGCCAGCAGTTCCCAGGGCTACGGCTATGGCTACACCTTC.

This clone was recorded many times. This chain connects TRBV6-4 to TRBJ2-3; 10 positions agree with TRBD1. This CDR3 region has 15 residues. In germline, CDR1 is MRHNA, CDR2 SNTAGT. V shed 2 bases and J 1 base; nucleotides not matched to a gene: 0. The DNA of the CDR3 is TGTGCCAGCAGTGACGGGACAGGGGGCACAGATACGCAGTATTTT. It encodes CASSDGTGGTDTQYF.

V gene TRBV24-1 combines with J gene TRBJ1-2; 9 nucleotides match TRBD1. The CDR3 extends over 15 amino acids. V shed 3 bases and J 8 bases; nucleotides not matched to a gene: 9. From germline, CDR1 is KGHDR and CDR2 SFDVKD. CDR3 residues: CATSDTGTGIGGYTF. CDR3 in DNA: TGTGCCACCAGTGATACCGGGACAGGGATAGGCGGCTACACCTTC.